The present TCR beta chain was sequenced within a study of T cells in localized non-small cell lung cancer. Points from the study as a whole: When the top 100 tumor clones were examined, a median approximately 59 of them also appeared in the adjacent lung, which was paired and uninvolved.

The J segment lost 6 bases and the V segment lost 6 bases, leaving 8 bases of the junction unmatched. In germline, CDR1 is SGHRS, CDR2 YFSETQ. This CDR3 has 15 amino acids. Assay: immunoSEQ multiplex PCR; the TCRdb copy retains only in-frame clones and omits some. This table holds 13,000 to 15,000 clones, roughly 84% found once. The table lists this clone with a few counts. As yet, its antigen is unknown. This sequence originates from a female donor over 55 with stage I squamous cell lung carcinoma. The input for sequencing was peripheral blood, taken before any cancer treatment. V is TRBV5-1 and J is TRBJ2-2; 10 positions match TRBD1. The CDR3: CASILGTGVAGELFF. The CDR3 coding sequence is TGCGCCAGCATTCTCGGGACAGGGGTCGCCGGGGAGCTGTTTTTT.